This T cell receptor (beta chain) is from a study of shared clonotypes between healthy human individuals. This clone was detected ten times or more. Trimming shortened V by 4 bases and J by 3 bases, and 27 bases separated the two germline ends. The germline CDR1 and CDR2 sequences are SGHDN and FVKESK. This CDR3 is built from 19 residues. Measured with immunoSEQ multiplex PCR; TCRdb has only the in-frame clones, and not every one. The sample has approximately 340,000 clones, 74% seen once. This chain links TRBV14 with TRBJ1-2; D may be TRBD1 (6 bases). The sample was memory CD4+ T cells sorted from blood. Subset defined: CD45RA-negative fraction. The TCR was taken from a man between 25 and 39 years old in good health. The CDR3 DNA sequence: TGTGCCAGCAGCCCGATGGACAGAAAACACGCCACTATGGACTATGGCTACACCTTC. It is translated as CASSPMDRKHATMDYGYTF.